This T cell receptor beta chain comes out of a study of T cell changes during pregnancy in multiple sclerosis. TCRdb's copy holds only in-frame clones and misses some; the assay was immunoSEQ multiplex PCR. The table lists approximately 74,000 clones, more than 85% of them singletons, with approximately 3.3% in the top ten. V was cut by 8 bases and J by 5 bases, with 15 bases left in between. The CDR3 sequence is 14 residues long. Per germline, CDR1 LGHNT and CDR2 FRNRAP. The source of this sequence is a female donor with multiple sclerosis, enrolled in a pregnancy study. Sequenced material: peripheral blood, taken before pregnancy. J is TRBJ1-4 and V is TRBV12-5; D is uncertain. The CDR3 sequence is CASLGGPRNEKLFF. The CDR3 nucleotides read TGTGCTAGTCTTGGAGGACCGAGGAATGAAAAACTGTTTTTT.